This T cell receptor beta chain is from a study of T cells in localized non-small cell lung cancer. Produced via immunoSEQ multiplex PCR; TCRdb's table is partial and in-frame only. The table lists roughly 35,000 clones, 93% of them singletons, with 7.9% in the top ten. Relative to its sample, this clone is large. Germline V lookup: CDR1 LNHDA, CDR2 SQIVND (reference sequence). CDR3 length: 14 residues. V lost 3 bases to trimming and J lost 0 bases, with 6 bases between them. Sequences were derived from peripheral blood, sampled before any cancer treatment. The sequence came from a female donor aged 60 or older with stage I lung adenocarcinoma. The chain employs TRBV19 and TRBJ1-3; no definite D call. The CDR3 here is CASSIPGSGNTIYF. CDR3 DNA: TGTGCCAGTAGTATTCCCGGCTCTGGAAACACCATATATTTT.